This is a list of T cell receptor beta chains from one sample in a study of blood T cell repertoires in COVID-19. Sequencing used immunoSEQ multiplex PCR; TCRdb keeps in-frame clones, though not all of them. The sample consists of about 78,000 clones, more than 75% of them appearing once. The sequencing input was peripheral blood. These receptors were taken from a man aged 50-60 years with active or convalescent COVID-19. CDR3s include the opening cysteine and the closing phenylalanine or tryptophan. Fields, in order: V gene, D gene, clone size, J gene, CDR3 protein, CDR3 DNA. D genes are given only for firm matches. Expanded clones are given a class, and other clones once, few, many or no size at all.

v_gene: TRBV18; d_gene: .; abundance: .; j_gene: TRBJ1-5; CDR3aa: CASSPPGQPQHF; CDR3nt: TGTGCCAGCTCACCACCCGGTCAGCCCCAGCATTTT
v_gene: TRBV18; d_gene: TRBD1; abundance: .; j_gene: TRBJ1-4; CDR3aa: CASSPPGQGTNEKLFF; CDR3nt: TGTGCCAGCTCACCGCCGGGACAGGGAACCAATGAAAAACTGTTTTTT
v_gene: TRBV30; d_gene: .; abundance: .; j_gene: TRBJ1-5; CDR3aa: CAWSLDSGQPQHF; CDR3nt: TGTGCCTGGAGCCTAGACAGTGGCCAGCCCCAGCATTTT
v_gene: TRBV7-2; d_gene: .; abundance: .; j_gene: TRBJ1-2; CDR3aa: CASSLGGNYGYTF; CDR3nt: TGTGCCAGCAGCTTAGGAGGGAACTATGGCTACACCTTC
v_gene: TRBV12-3/TRBV12-4; d_gene: .; abundance: .; j_gene: TRBJ1-1; CDR3aa: CASRMGGNEAFF; CDR3nt: TGTGCCAGCAGAATGGGGGGGAATGAAGCTTTCTTT
v_gene: TRBV11-1; d_gene: .; abundance: .; j_gene: TRBJ2-3; CDR3aa: CASSLSNADTQYF; CDR3nt: TGTGCCAGCAGCTTATCTAACGCAGATACGCAGTATTTT
v_gene: TRBV12-3/TRBV12-4; d_gene: .; abundance: .; j_gene: TRBJ2-4; CDR3aa: CASSSGNIQYF; CDR3nt: TGTGCCAGCAGTTCGGGGAACATTCAGTACTTC
v_gene: TRBV5-4; d_gene: TRBD2; abundance: .; j_gene: TRBJ2-5; CDR3aa: CASSSGTSGGPTMETQYF; CDR3nt: TGTGCCAGCAGCTCCGGGACTAGCGGGGGCCCCACCATGGAGACCCAGTACTTC
v_gene: TRBV19; d_gene: .; abundance: .; j_gene: TRBJ1-5; CDR3aa: CASSIDLSRLNQPQHF; CDR3nt: TGTGCCAGTAGTATAGATCTCAGCAGGCTCAATCAGCCCCAGCATTTT
v_gene: TRBV23-1; d_gene: TRBD1; abundance: .; j_gene: TRBJ1-2; CDR3aa: CASRRRTGVTGGYTF; CDR3nt: TGCGCCAGCCGACGTAGGACAGGGGTAACGGGGGGCTACACCTTC
v_gene: TRBV27; d_gene: TRBD1; abundance: few; j_gene: TRBJ1-1; CDR3aa: CASRGQGNTEAFF; CDR3nt: TGTGCCAGCAGGGGACAGGGGAACACTGAAGCTTTCTTT
v_gene: TRBV24-1; d_gene: .; abundance: .; j_gene: TRBJ2-3; CDR3aa: CATSDPSSTDTQYF; CDR3nt: TGTGCCACCAGTGATCCGTCTTCCACAGATACGCAGTATTTT
v_gene: TRBV18; d_gene: TRBD1; abundance: .; j_gene: TRBJ1-6; CDR3aa: CASSPLGQAYNSPLHF; CDR3nt: TGTGCCAGCTCACCTCTGGGACAGGCTTATAATTCACCCCTCCACTTT
v_gene: TRBV7-9; d_gene: .; abundance: .; j_gene: TRBJ1-3; CDR3aa: CASSLAQGLRNTIYF; CDR3nt: TGTGCCAGCAGCTTAGCCCAGGGACTGCGAAACACCATATATTTT
v_gene: TRBV11-2; d_gene: TRBD2; abundance: few; j_gene: TRBJ2-1; CDR3aa: CASTLAGPAYNEQFF; CDR3nt: TGTGCCAGCACCCTAGCGGGGCCCGCCTACAATGAGCAGTTCTTC
v_gene: TRBV10-1; d_gene: .; abundance: .; j_gene: TRBJ2-7; CDR3aa: CATSPAGHPVGMGYF; CDR3nt: TGCGCCACCTCCCCGGCTGGACATCCCGTTGGGATGGGGTACTTC
v_gene: TRBV6-2/TRBV6-3; d_gene: .; abundance: .; j_gene: TRBJ2-7; CDR3aa: CASSYAGTPAGFEQYF; CDR3nt: TGTGCCAGCAGTTACGCAGGGACACCCGCCGGGTTCGAGCAGTACTTC
v_gene: TRBV5-1; d_gene: TRBD1; abundance: few; j_gene: TRBJ1-5; CDR3aa: CASSLGGPGQYNQPQHF; CDR3nt: TGCGCCAGCAGCTTGGGGGGGCCGGGACAGTACAATCAGCCCCAGCATTTT
v_gene: TRBV6-1; d_gene: TRBD2; abundance: once; j_gene: TRBJ2-3; CDR3aa: CASSELAGGPQRQYF; CDR3nt: TGTGCCAGCAGTGAACTAGCGGGGGGCCCCCAGAGGCAGTATTTT
v_gene: TRBV4-1; d_gene: .; abundance: .; j_gene: TRBJ2-3; CDR3aa: CASSQDGTSTDTQYF; CDR3nt: TGCGCCAGCAGCCAAGATGGGACTAGCACAGATACGCAGTATTTT
v_gene: TRBV5-1; d_gene: TRBD2; abundance: once; j_gene: TRBJ2-3; CDR3aa: CASSLLPAGGTDTQYF; CDR3nt: TGCGCCAGCAGCTTACTCCCCGCGGGGGGCACAGATACGCAGTATTTT
v_gene: TRBV28; d_gene: TRBD1; abundance: .; j_gene: TRBJ2-7; CDR3aa: CASKTGSSYEQYF; CDR3nt: TGTGCCAGCAAGACAGGGAGCTCCTACGAGCAGTACTTC
v_gene: TRBV6-5; d_gene: .; abundance: .; j_gene: TRBJ1-1; CDR3aa: CASSYHGQNTEAFF; CDR3nt: TGTGCCAGCAGTTACCACGGACAGAACACTGAAGCTTTCTTT
v_gene: TRBV30; d_gene: .; abundance: .; j_gene: TRBJ1-6; CDR3aa: CAWSRGFDSPLHF; CDR3nt: TGTGCCTGGAGTAGGGGTTTTGATTCACCCCTCCACTTT
v_gene: TRBV6-4; d_gene: TRBD1; abundance: .; j_gene: TRBJ1-2; CDR3aa: CASSVPRTGYGYTF; CDR3nt: TGTGCCAGCAGTGTCCCGAGGACAGGCTATGGCTACACCTTC
v_gene: TRBV29-1; d_gene: .; abundance: .; j_gene: TRBJ2-7; CDR3aa: CSVQTETVSSYEQYF; CDR3nt: TGCAGCGTTCAAACGGAGACAGTGAGCTCCTACGAGCAGTACTTC
v_gene: TRBV10-2; d_gene: TRBD2; abundance: .; j_gene: TRBJ2-1; CDR3aa: CASSDPAGGLDEQFF; CDR3nt: TGCGCCAGCAGTGACCCAGCGGGGGGGCTAGATGAGCAGTTCTTC
v_gene: TRBV9; d_gene: .; abundance: .; j_gene: TRBJ2-2; CDR3aa: CASTSDYYNTGELFF; CDR3nt: TGTGCCAGCACCAGCGATTACTACAACACCGGGGAGCTGTTTTTT
v_gene: TRBV3-1/TRBV3-2; d_gene: TRBD2; abundance: few; j_gene: TRBJ2-5; CDR3aa: CASSSGLAARETQYF; CDR3nt: TGTGCCAGCAGTTCCGGACTAGCGGCTAGGGAGACCCAGTACTTC